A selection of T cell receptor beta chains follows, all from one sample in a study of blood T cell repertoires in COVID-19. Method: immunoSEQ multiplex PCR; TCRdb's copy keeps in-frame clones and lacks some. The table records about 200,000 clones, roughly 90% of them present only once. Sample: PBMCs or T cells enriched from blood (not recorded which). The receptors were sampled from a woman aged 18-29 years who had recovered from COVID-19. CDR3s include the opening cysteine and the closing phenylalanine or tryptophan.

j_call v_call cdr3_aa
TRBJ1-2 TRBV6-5 CASSSGDSNYGYTF
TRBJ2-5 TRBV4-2 CASSPGTGNIPETQYF
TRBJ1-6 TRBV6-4 CASSDSRNSPLHF
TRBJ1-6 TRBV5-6 CASSLRDRNNSPLHF
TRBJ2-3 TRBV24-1 CATSDDYRERTDTQYF
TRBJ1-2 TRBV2 CASVLGALRQYGYTF
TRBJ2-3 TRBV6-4 CASSIYTDTQYF
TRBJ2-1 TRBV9 CASSVSRGEQFF
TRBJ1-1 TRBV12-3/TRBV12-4 CASSPVNTEAFF
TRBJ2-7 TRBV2 CASTPTGSEQYF
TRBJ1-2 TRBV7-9 CASSNTRPSDRGVEGYTF
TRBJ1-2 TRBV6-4 CASSDSSRGGGYTF
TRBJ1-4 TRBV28 CASSLRDRRFEKLFF
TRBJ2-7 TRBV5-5 CASSFDRVPPDSEQYF
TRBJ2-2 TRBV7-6 CASSLARGTGELFF
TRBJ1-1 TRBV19 CASSFDHRGNTEAFF
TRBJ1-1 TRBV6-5 CASTAGRGAEAFF
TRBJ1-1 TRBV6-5 CASSRTGEGNTEAFF
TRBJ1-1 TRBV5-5 CASSLQEGNTEAFF
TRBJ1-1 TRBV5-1 CASSSQGANTEAFF
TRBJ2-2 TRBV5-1 CASSLAVRDSGELFF
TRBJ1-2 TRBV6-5 CASSYGTDNYGYTF
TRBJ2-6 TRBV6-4 CASSPHRTGAAGANVLTF
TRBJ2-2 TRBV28 CASRSPGEATTGELFF
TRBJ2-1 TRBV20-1 CSAITGSEQFF
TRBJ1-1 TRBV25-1 CASSVGRGEAFF
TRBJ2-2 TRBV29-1 CSVGLDRGTGELFF
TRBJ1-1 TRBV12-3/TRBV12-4 CASSFEGRAFF
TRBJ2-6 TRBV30 CAWSVGTGANVLTF
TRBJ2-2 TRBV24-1 CATSDFQGAGELFF
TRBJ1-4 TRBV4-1 CASSQNRGQTNEKLFF
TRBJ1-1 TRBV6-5 CASSSGEATEAFF
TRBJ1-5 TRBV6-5 CASGWRSNQPQHF
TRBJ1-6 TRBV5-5 CASSTEVSYNSPLHF
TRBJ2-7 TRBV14 CASKVAGSSYEQYF
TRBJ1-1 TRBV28 CASSLSGGVDTEAFF
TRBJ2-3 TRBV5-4 CASTGGADTQYF
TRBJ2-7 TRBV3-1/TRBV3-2 CASRDGGPGSYEQYF
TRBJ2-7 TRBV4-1 CASSPRTGYSYEQYF
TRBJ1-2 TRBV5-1 CATKLDPVGGGYTF
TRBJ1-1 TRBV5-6 CASSSPGQRIAAFF